This TCR beta chain comes out of a study of T-cell reconstitution after alpha-beta-depleted transplantation in children. The authors prepared the TCRbeta library with unique molecular identifiers. Each CDR3 protein gets one entry after TCRdb re-called the PCR reads with MiXCR. The sample yields 500,000 to 600,000 distinct CDR3 sequences, about 16% seen once. Germline trimming cut 0 bases from V and 7 bases from J; bases unmatched to any gene: 4. The CDR3 sequence is 15 residues long. Germline-derived CDR1 and CDR2 are SGHRS and YFSETQ. The TCR was taken from a human donor who donated a stem cell graft to a child with acute lymphoblastic leukemia. The sample in question was PBMCs from the stem cell graft donor, obtained from the stem cell graft. This chain links TRBV5-1 with TRBJ2-1; 10 nucleotides agree with TRBD1. The CDR3 DNA follows: TGCGCCAGCAGCTTGGGACAGGGGGCGAGGAATGAGCAGTTCTTC. Translated: CASSLGQGARNEQFF.